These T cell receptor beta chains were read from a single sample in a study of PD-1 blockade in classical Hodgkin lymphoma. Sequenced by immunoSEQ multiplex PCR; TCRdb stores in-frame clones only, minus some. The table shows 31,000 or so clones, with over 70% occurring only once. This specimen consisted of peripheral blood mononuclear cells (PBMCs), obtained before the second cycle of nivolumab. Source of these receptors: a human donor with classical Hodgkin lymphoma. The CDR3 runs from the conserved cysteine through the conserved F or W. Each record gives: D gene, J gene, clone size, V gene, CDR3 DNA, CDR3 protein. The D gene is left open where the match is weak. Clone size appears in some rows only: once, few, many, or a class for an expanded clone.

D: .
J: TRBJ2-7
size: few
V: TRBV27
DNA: TGTGCCAGCAGTTTAGGTTACGAGCAGTACTTC
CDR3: CASSLGYEQYF

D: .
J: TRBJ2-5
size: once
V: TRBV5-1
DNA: TGCGCCAGCAGCTTGGCCAAGGTGGAGACCCAGTACTTC
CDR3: CASSLAKVETQYF

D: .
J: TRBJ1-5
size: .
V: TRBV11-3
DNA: TGTGCCAGCAGCTTATCCTATCAGCCCCAGCATTTT
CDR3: CASSLSYQPQHF

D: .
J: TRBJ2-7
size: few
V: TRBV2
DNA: TGTGCCAGCAGTGTTCGGTCCTACGAGCAGTACTTC
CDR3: CASSVRSYEQYF

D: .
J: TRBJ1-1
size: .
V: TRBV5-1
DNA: TGCGCCAGCAGCTTGGACGGTTCTGGCACTGAAGCTTTCTTT
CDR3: CASSLDGSGTEAFF

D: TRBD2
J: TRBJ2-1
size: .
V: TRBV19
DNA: TGTGCCAGTAGTATGGCGGGACTAGCGGGAGATCGGGGTGAGCAGTTCTTC
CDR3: CASSMAGLAGDRGEQFF

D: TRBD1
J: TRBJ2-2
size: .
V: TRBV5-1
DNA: TGCGCCAGCAGCCGAACGGACAGGACTCTCGGGGAGCTGTTTTTT
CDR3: CASSRTDRTLGELFF

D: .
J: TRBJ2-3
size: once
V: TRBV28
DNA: TGTGCCAGCAGTCTCCGACTAGGAGGCACAGATACGCAGTATTTT
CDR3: CASSLRLGGTDTQYF

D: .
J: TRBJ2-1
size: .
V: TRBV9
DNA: TGTGCCAGCAGCGTAGTGGGAGGAGCTTACAATGAGCAGTTCTTC
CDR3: CASSVVGGAYNEQFF

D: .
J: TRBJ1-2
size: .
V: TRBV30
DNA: TGTGCCTGGAGCAGGGCGGTCGAGGGTAGCTATGGCTACACCTTC
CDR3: CAWSRAVEGSYGYTF

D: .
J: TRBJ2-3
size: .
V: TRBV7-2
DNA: TGTGCCAGCAGCTTCTCAAGGCCCCAAGGGACGCAGTATTTT
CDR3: CASSFSRPQGTQYF

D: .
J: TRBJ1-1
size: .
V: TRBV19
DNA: TGTGCCAGTAGTCCACGGACCGGGGGGAACACTGAAGCTTTCTTT
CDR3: CASSPRTGGNTEAFF

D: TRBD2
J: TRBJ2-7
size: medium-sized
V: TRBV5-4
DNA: TGTGCCAGCAGCTTTGGGGGGGGGAGGTACGAGCAGTACTTC
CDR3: CASSFGGGRYEQYF

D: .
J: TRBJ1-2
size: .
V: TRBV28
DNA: TGTGCCAGCAGTTTGTTCCCAGAAGATCTGTATGGCTACACCTTC
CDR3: CASSLFPEDLYGYTF

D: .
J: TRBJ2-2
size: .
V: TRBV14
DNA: TGTGCCAGCAGAATTGGAACAGAGAACACCGGGGAGCTGTTTTTT
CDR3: CASRIGTENTGELFF

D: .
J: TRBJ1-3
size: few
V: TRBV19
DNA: TGTGCCAGTAGGGAGGTCGCAGCTGGAAACACCATATATTTT
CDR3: CASREVAAGNTIYF

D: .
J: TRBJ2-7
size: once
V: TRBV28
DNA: TGTGCCAGCAGTCCTTCCCCGGGCCGGGAGCAGTACTTC
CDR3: CASSPSPGREQYF

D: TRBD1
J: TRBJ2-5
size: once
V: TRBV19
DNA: TGTGCCAGTACCCCGGGACAGGGAAATGAAGAGACCCAGTACTTC
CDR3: CASTPGQGNEETQYF

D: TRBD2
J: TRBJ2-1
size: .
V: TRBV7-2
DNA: TGTGCCAGCAGCCCCGGGCGGGGGGAGCAGTTCTTC
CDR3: CASSPGRGEQFF

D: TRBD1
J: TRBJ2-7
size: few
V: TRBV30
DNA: TGTGCCTGGAGCAGGGGGTCCCGCCTCTACGAGCAGTACTTC
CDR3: CAWSRGSRLYEQYF

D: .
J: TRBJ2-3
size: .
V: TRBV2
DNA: TGTGCCAGCACTCCGGGAGTCAGCACAGATACGCAGTATTTT
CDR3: CASTPGVSTDTQYF

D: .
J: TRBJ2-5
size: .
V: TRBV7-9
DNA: TGTGCCAGCAGCTGGGTCGGAGAGACCCAGTACTTC
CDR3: CASSWVGETQYF

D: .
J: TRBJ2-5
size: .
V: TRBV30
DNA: TGTGCCTGGGGCCGGGGGCGAGAGACCCAGTACTTC
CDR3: CAWGRGRETQYF

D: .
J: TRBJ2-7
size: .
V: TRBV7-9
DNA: TGTGCCAGCGTAAGAATGGACGAGCAGTACTTC
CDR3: CASVRMDEQYF

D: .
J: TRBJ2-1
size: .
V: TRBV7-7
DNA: TGTGCCAGCAGCACGGGACAAAGCTCCTACAATGAGCAGTTCTTC
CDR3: CASSTGQSSYNEQFF

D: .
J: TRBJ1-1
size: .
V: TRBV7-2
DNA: TGTGCCAGCAGCTTAGTGGTTGGGCTGAACACTGAAGCTTTCTTT
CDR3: CASSLVVGLNTEAFF

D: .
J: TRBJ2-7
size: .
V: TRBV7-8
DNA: TGTGCCAGCAGCTTATCCGAGCTGAGGGGCTACGAGCAGTACTTC
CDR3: CASSLSELRGYEQYF

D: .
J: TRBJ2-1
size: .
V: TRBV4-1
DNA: TGCGCCAGCAGCCAAGGTTCGGTAGCGGACAATGAGCAGTTCTTC
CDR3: CASSQGSVADNEQFF

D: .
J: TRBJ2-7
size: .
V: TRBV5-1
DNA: TGCGCCAGCAGCCCTGACGGAGCCTCCTACGAGCAGTACTTC
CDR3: CASSPDGASYEQYF

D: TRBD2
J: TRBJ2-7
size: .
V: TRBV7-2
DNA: TGTGCCAGCAGCTTAGCACTAGCGGGAGGGGGCTACGAGCAGTACTTC
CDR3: CASSLALAGGGYEQYF

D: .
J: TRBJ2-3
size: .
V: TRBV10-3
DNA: TGTGCCATCAGTGATAGGTCAGGAGTTAGCACAGATACGCAGTATTTT
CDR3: CAISDRSGVSTDTQYF

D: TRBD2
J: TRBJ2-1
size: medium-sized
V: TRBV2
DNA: TGTGCCAGCAGTTATCAGCTAGCGGGAGGGGTCAATGAGCAGTTCTTC
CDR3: CASSYQLAGGVNEQFF

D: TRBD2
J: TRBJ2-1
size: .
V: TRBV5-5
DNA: TGTGCCAGCAGCTTACGGACTAGCGGGAATGAGCAGTTCTTC
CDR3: CASSLRTSGNEQFF

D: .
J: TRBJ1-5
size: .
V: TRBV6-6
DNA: TGTGCCAGCAGCTCAGTGGGCAATCAGCCCCAGCATTTT
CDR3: CASSSVGNQPQHF

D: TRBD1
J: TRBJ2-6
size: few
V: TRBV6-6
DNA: TGTGCCAGCAGTTACGACAGGGGTGGGGCCAACGTCCTGACTTTC
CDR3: CASSYDRGGANVLTF

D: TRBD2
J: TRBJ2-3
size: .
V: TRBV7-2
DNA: TGTGCCAGCAGCGAGAGGCGGGGGGGCACAGATACGCAGTATTTT
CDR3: CASSERRGGTDTQYF

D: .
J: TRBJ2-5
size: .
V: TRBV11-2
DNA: TGTGCCAGCAGCTTAGTAGGACGAAAAGAGACCCAGTACTTC
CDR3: CASSLVGRKETQYF

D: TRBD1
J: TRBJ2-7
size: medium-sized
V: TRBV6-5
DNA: TGTGCCAGCAGTTACTCGGGACAGGTTTCGGAAGAGCAGTACTTC
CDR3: CASSYSGQVSEEQYF

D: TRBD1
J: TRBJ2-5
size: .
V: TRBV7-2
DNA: TGTGCCAGCAGCCCCAGGACAGGGGGCGCGGACCAAGAGACCCAGTACTTC
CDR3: CASSPRTGGADQETQYF

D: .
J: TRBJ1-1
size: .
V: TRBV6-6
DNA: TGTGCCAGCAGCCCTGACGGCGGACAGTCCACTGAAGCTTTCTTT
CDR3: CASSPDGGQSTEAFF

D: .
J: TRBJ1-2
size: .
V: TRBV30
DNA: TGTGCCTGGAGTGTGACCGGGGTCGTGCGTGGCTACACCTTC
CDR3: CAWSVTGVVRGYTF

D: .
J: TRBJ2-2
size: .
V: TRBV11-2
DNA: TGTGCCAGCAGCCGGGTCGGGAGTGTCGGGGAGCTGTTTTTT
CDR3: CASSRVGSVGELFF

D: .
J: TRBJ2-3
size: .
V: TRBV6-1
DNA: TGTGCCAGCAACCCGTGGCGGGGAACAGATACGCAGTATTTT
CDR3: CASNPWRGTDTQYF

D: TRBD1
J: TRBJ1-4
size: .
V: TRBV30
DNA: TGTGCCTGGAACAGGGGGCGAGGTGAAAAACTGTTTTTT
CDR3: CAWNRGRGEKLFF

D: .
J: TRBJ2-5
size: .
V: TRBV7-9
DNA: TGTGCCAGCAGCCGACCCCCCGAGACCCAGTACTTC
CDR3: CASSRPPETQYF

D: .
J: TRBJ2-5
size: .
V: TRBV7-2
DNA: TGTGCCAGCAGCTTTTATGGGGGCGGGGGTTCAGAGGAGACCCAGTACTTC
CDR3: CASSFYGGGGSEETQYF

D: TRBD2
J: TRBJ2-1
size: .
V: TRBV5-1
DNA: TGCGCCAGCAGCTTTGGCGGGGGGCTCTACAATGAGCAGTTCTTC
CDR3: CASSFGGGLYNEQFF

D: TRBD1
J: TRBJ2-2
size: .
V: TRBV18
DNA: TGTGCCAGCTCACCGGGGACAGGGAACACCGGGGAGCTGTTTTTT
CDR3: CASSPGTGNTGELFF

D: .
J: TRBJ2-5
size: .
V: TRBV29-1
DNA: TGCAGCGTTGTGAAGGGGAAAGAGACCCAGTACTTC
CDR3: CSVVKGKETQYF

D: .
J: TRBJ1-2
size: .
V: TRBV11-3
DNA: TGTGCCAGCAGCCGTCTCGGGGGATCTGACTATGGCTACACCTTC
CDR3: CASSRLGGSDYGYTF

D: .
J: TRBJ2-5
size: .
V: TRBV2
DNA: TGTGCCACCGCGGGACAGCTCCAAGAGACCCAGTACTTC
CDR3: CATAGQLQETQYF

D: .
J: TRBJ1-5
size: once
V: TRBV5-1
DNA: TGCGCCAGCAGCTTGGGGACCGGGGACAATCAGCCCCAGCATTTT
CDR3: CASSLGTGDNQPQHF